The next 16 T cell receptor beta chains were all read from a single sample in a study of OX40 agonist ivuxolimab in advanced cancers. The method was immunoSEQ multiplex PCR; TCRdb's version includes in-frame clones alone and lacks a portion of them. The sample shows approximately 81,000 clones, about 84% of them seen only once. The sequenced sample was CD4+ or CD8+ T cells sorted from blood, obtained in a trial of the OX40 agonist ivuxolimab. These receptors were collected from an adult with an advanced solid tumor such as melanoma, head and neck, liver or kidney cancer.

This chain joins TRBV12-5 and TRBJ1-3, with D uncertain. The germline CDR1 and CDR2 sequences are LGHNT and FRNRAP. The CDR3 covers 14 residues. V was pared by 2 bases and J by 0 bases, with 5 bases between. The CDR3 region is CASGLRLSGNTIYF. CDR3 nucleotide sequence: TGTGCTAGTGGTTTGCGGCTCTCTGGAAACACCATATATTTT.

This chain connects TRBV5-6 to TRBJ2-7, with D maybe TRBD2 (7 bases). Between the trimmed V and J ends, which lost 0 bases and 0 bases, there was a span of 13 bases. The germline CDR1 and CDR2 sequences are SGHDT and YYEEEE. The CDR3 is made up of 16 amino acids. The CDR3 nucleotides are TGTGCCAGCAGCTTGGCGGGCGGGGGCATCTCCTACGAGCAGTACTTC. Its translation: CASSLAGGGISYEQYF.

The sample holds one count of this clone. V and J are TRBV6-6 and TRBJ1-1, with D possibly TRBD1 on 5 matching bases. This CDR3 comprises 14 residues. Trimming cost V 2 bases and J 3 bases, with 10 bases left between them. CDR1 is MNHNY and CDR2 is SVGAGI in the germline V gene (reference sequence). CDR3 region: CASSYDRDHTEAFF. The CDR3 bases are TGTGCCAGCAGTTACGACAGAGATCACACTGAAGCTTTCTTT.

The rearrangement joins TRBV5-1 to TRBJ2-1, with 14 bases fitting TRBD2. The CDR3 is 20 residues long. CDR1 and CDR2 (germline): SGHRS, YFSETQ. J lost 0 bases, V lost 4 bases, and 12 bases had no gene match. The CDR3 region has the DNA TGCGCCAGCAGCACATCGACTAGCGGGGGGGCCGCCTCCTCCTACAATGAGCAGTTCTTC. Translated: CASSTSTSGGAASSYNEQFF.

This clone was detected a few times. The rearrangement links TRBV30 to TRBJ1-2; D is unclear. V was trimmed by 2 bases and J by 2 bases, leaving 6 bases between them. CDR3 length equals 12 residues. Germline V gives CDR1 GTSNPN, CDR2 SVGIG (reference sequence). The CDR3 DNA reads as TGTGCCTGGAGTAACTCAAACTATGGCTACACCTTC. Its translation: CAWSNSNYGYTF.

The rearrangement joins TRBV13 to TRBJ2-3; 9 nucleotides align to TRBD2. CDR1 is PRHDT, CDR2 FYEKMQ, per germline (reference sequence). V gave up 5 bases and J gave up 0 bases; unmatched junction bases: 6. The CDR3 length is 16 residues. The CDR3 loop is CASSQRAGGSTDTQYF. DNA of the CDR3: TGTGCCAGCAGCCAGCGGGCGGGGGGGAGCACAGATACGCAGTATTTT.

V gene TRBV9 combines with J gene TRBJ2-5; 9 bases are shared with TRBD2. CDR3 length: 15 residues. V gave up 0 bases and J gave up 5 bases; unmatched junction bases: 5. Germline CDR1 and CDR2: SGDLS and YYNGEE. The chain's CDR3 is CASSVVAGVWETQYF. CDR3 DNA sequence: TGTGCCAGCAGCGTAGTAGCGGGAGTTTGGGAGACCCAGTACTTC. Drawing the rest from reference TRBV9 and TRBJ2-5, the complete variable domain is DSGVTQTPKHLITATGQRVTLRCSPRSGDLSVYWYQQSLDQGLQFLIQYYNGEERAKGNILERFSAQQFPDLHSELNLSSLELGDSALYFCASSVVAGVWETQYFGPGTRLLVL.

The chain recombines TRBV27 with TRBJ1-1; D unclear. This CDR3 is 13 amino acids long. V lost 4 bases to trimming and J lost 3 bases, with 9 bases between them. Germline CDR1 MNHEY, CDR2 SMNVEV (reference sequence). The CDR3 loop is CASSSREYTEAFF. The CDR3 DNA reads TGTGCCAGCAGTTCGAGAGAATACACTGAAGCTTTCTTT.

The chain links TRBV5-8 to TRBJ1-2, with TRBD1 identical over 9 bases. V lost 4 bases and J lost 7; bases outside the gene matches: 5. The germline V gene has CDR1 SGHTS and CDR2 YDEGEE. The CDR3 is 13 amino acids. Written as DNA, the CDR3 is TGTGCCAGCAGCCGAGACAGGGGGGTTGGCTACACCTTC. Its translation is CASSRDRGVGYTF. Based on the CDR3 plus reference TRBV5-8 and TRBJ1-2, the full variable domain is EAGVTQSPTHLIKTRGQQATLRCSPISGHTSVYWYQQALGLGLQFLLWYDEGEERNRGNFPPRFSGRQFPNYSSELNVNALELEDSALYLCASSRDRGVGYTFGSGTRLTVV.

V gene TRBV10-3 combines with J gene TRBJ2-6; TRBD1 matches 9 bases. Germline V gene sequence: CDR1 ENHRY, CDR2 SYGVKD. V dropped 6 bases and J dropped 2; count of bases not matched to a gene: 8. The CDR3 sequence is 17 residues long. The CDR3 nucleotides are TGTGCCATCAGAGGGACAGGGTCTCAAGCTGGGGCCAACGTCCTGACTTTC. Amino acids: CAIRGTGSQAGANVLTF.

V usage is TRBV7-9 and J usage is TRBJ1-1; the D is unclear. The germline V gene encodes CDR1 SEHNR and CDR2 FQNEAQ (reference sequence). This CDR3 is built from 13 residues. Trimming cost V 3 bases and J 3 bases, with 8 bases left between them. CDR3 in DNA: TGTGCCAGCAGCTTCGTCGGGGACACTGAAGCTTTCTTT. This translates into CASSFVGDTEAFF.

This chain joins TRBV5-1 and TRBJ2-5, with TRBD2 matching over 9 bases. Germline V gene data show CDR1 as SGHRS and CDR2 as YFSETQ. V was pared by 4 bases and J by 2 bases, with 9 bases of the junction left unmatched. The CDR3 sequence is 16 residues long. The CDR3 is CASSPTVAGGQETQYF. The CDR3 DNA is TGCGCCAGCAGCCCCACCGTCGCGGGGGGGCAAGAGACCCAGTACTTC.

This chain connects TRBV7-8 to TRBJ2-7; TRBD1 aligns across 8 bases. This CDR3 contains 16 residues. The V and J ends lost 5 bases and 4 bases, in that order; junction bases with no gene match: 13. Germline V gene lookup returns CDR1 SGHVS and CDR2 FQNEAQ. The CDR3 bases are TGTGCCAGCAGCACCCAGGCCGGGACAGGAGTTTACGAGCAGTACTTC. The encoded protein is CASSTQAGTGVYEQYF.

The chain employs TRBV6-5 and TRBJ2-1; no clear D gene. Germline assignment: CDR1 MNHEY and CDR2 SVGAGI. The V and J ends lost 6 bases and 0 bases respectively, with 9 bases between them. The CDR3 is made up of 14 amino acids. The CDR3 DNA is TGTGCCAGCAGATTGGGTCGCTCCTACAATGAGCAGTTCTTC. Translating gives CASRLGRSYNEQFF.

CDR3 bases: TGCGCCAGCAGCTTGGAGACTGACCTGGTACAGTTCTTC. Encoded protein: CASSLETDLVQFF. The rearrangement joins TRBV5-1 to TRBJ2-1, with no clear D. Trimming cost V 0 bases and J 13 bases, with 14 bases left between them. Germline loops: CDR1 SGHRS, CDR2 YFSETQ. The CDR3 covers 13 residues.

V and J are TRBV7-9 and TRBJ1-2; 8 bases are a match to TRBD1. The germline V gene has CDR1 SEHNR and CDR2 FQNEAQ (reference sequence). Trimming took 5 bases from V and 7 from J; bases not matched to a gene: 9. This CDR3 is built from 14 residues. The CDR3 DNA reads TGTGCCAGCAGCGGGGGACAGGACCCATTTGGCTACACCTTC. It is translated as CASSGGQDPFGYTF.